The 17 T cell receptor beta chains below come from one sample, sequenced in a study of blood T cell repertoires in COVID-19. Method: immunoSEQ multiplex PCR; TCRdb's copy keeps in-frame clones and lacks some. The sample records roughly 230,000 clones, approximately 92% being singletons. The sample was peripheral blood. Receptors originate from a middle-aged woman who had recovered from COVID-19.

The chain employs TRBV10-1 and TRBJ1-1; 7 bases are a match to TRBD1. Trimming at V came to 4 bases and at J to 4 bases, leaving 0 bases not matched to a gene. This CDR3 has 12 amino acids. The germline V gene has CDR1 WNHNN and CDR2 SYGVQD (reference sequence). CDR3: CASSAGGTEAFF. In DNA form, the CDR3 reads TGCGCCAGCAGTGCAGGGGGCACTGAAGCTTTCTTT.

V and J are TRBV5-1 and TRBJ2-7; 11 bases map to TRBD2. V trimming: 1 base; J trimming: 1 base; junction bases outside the gene matches: 7. The germline V gene encodes CDR1 SGHRS and CDR2 YFSETQ. The CDR3 is made up of 17 amino acids. The CDR3 coding sequence is TGCGCCAGCAGCTTGAGGGTTAGCGGGGGGGCTTCCTACGAGCAGTACTTC. Translating it yields CASSLRVSGGASYEQYF.

This clone was recorded a few times. The chain uses TRBV19 and TRBJ2-1, with D perhaps matching TRBD1 (6 bases). V shed 0 bases and J shed 3 bases, with 12 bases lying between them. This CDR3 has 16 residues. CDR1 and CDR2 (germline): LNHDA, SQIVND (reference sequence). Written as DNA, the CDR3 is TGTGCCAGTAGTATAGATCGCAGGGGCGGCTACAATGAGCAGTTCTTC. It encodes CASSIDRRGGYNEQFF.

This clone was detected only a few times. The chain is built from TRBV10-3 and TRBJ1-2, with D unclear. The germline V gene encodes CDR1 ENHRY and CDR2 SYGVKD. V lost 3 bases, J lost 11 bases, and 13 bases lay in between. The CDR3 covers 12 residues. For the CDR3, the DNA is TGTGCCATCAGTGAATGGGAGACCGATTACACCTTC. Protein: CAISEWETDYTF.

This rearrangement joins TRBV18 to TRBJ2-1; tentatively, D is TRBD2 (6 bases). The CDR3 runs to 14 residues. CDR1 and CDR2 (germline): KGHSH, LQKENI. Trimming shortened V by 3 bases and J by 4 bases, and 10 bases separated the two germline ends. CDR3 residues: CASSPPGEYNEQFF. DNA of the CDR3: TGTGCCAGCTCACCTCCGGGAGAGTACAATGAGCAGTTCTTC.

The CDR3 DNA reads TGTGCCCATACCCGGGGGGAGGGCTATGGCTACACCTTC. Translated: CAHTRGEGYGYTF. The rearrangement joins TRBV10-3 to TRBJ1-2; maybe TRBD1 (5 bases). Germline V gene lookup returns CDR1 ENHRY and CDR2 SYGVKD. The CDR3 is made up of 13 amino acids. The V end lost 11 bases, the J end lost 4 bases, and 17 bases lay between the germline ends.

CDR3 nucleotide sequence: TGTGCCAGCAGTATCAGAAACCCAGATACGCAGTATTTT. It yields the protein CASSIRNPDTQYF. This chain connects TRBV6-6 to TRBJ2-3; D gene uncertain. The germline V gene has CDR1 MNHNY and CDR2 SVGAGI (reference sequence). Trimming took 5 bases from V and 4 from J, leaving 10 bases between them. CDR3 length equals 13 residues.

The gene calls are TRBV21-1 and TRBJ2-5; the table names TRBD2, a call not compared with the DNA. TRBV21-1 is described as a pseudogene. The CDR3 runs to 19 residues. The CDR3 spells CASLLAGGRFRNRQETQYF. DNA of the CDR3: TGTGCCAGCCTCCTGGCTGGCGGGAGGTTCCGAAACCGACAAGAGACCCAGTACTTC.

The chain joins TRBV11-2 to TRBJ2-3, with a tentative D call TRBD2 (6 bases). CDR1 is SGHAT and CDR2 is FQNNGV in the germline V gene. The CDR3 loop spans 15 amino acids. Trimming left V 5 bases short and J 2 bases short, with 14 bases between. Here the CDR3 reads CASSPGTLNTDTQYF. As DNA, the CDR3 is TGTGCCAGCAGCCCCGGGACTCTTAACACAGATACGCAGTATTTT.

This chain joins TRBV29-1 and TRBJ2-7, with 12 bases fitting TRBD2. Germline V CDR1 and CDR2: SQVTM, ANQGSEA. CDR3 length: 17 amino acids. The V segment lost 5 bases and the J segment 2 bases; nucleotides outside the gene matches: 13. CDR3 region: CSVHLLAGGSHTYEQYF. CDR3 nucleotides: TGCAGCGTTCACTTACTAGCGGGGGGCTCCCATACCTACGAGCAGTACTTC.

This clone was observed once. The chain employs TRBV24-1 and TRBJ2-3, with D tentatively TRBD1 (6 bases). The germline V gene has CDR1 KGHDR and CDR2 SFDVKD. V lost 5 bases and J lost 4, with 12 bases in between. The CDR3 loop spans 14 amino acids. The CDR3 region has the DNA TGTGCCACCAGTGGTTTACAGGGTGCAGATACGCAGTATTTT. This encodes CATSGLQGADTQYF.

V and J are TRBV30 and TRBJ2-6; 8 bases are a match to TRBD2. V shed 5 bases, J shed 12 bases, and the junction held 12 bases outside the gene matches. This CDR3 comprises 14 residues. Per germline, CDR1 GTSNPN and CDR2 SVGIG (reference sequence). The CDR3 region is CAWASATSASVLTF. Written as DNA, the CDR3 is TGTGCCTGGGCCTCCGCGACTAGCGCATCCGTCCTGACTTTC.

The chain carries TRBV27 and TRBJ2-3; TRBD1 matches 7 bases. This CDR3 comprises 13 residues. CDR1 and CDR2 (germline): MNHEY, SMNVEV (reference sequence). V shed 2 bases and J 6 bases; nucleotides not matched to a gene: 2. CDR3 DNA: TGTGCCAGCAGTTTAGGGACAGTCGATACGCAGTATTTT. It yields the protein CASSLGTVDTQYF.

The V call is TRBV30, the J call TRBJ1-2; D unclear. Germline V lookup: CDR1 GTSNPN, CDR2 SVGIG (reference sequence). Trimming stripped 0 bases from V and 4 bases from J, with 9 bases between. The CDR3 has 13 amino acids. The CDR3 DNA follows: TGTGCCTGGAGTGTCCTGTCCCTCTATGGCTACACCTTC. Protein: CAWSVLSLYGYTF.

This sequence joins TRBV6-4 and TRBJ1-4, with 7 positions matching TRBD1. Per the germline V gene, CDR1 is MRHNA and CDR2 is SNTAGT. The CDR3 loop spans 16 amino acids. V gave up 6 bases and J gave up 3 bases; unmatched junction bases: 10. The CDR3 region is CASRTDRDRANEKLFF. DNA for the CDR3: TGTGCCAGCAGAACCGACAGGGATCGGGCTAATGAAAAACTGTTTTTT.

The chain recombines TRBV7-9 with TRBJ1-5; 11 bases are a match to TRBD1. J lost 11 bases, V lost 5 bases, and 11 bases had no gene match. This CDR3 region has 15 residues. The germline V gene encodes CDR1 SEHNR and CDR2 FQNEAQ (reference sequence). In DNA form, the CDR3 reads TGTGCCAGCAGCCCAGAGGGACAGGGGGTATCAGCCCAGCATTTT. Translated: CASSPEGQGVSAQHF.

This clone was picked up one time. The gene calls are TRBV12-3 or TRBV12-4 and TRBJ2-2, with no clear D. This CDR3 region has 12 residues. V was pared by 6 bases and J by 4 bases, with 6 bases between. CDR3 coding DNA: TGTGCCAGCAGCAGATCCACCGGGGAGCTGTTTTTT. Translation gives CASSRSTGELFF.